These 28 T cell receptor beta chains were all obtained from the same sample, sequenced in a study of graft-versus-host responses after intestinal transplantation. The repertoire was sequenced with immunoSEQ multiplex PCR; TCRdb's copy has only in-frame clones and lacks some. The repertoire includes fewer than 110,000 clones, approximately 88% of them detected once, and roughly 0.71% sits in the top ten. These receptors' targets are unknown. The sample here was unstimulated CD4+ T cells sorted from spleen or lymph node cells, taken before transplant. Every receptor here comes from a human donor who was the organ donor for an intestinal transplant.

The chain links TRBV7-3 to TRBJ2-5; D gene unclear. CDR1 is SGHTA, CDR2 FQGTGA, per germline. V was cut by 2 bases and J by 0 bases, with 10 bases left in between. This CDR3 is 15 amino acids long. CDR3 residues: CASSLRGRDQETQYF. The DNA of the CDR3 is TGTGCCAGCAGCTTACGAGGACGGGACCAAGAGACCCAGTACTTC.

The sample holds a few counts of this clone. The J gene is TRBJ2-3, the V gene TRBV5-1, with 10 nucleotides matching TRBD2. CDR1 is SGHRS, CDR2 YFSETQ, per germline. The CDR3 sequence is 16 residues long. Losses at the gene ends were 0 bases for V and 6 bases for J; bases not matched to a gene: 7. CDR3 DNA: TGCGCCAGCAGCTTGGGAGCGGGGGGGCCAGGGGATACGCAGTATTTT. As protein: CASSLGAGGPGDTQYF.

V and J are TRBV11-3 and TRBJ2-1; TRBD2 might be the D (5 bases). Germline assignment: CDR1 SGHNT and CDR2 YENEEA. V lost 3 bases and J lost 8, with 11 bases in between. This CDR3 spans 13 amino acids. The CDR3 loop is CASSFAIAHEQFF. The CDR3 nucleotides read TGTGCCAGCAGCTTCGCAATAGCGCATGAGCAGTTCTTC.

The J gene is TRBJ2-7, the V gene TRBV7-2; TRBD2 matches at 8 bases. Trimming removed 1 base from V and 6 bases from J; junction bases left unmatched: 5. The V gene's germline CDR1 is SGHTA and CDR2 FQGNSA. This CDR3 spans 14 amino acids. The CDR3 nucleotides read TGTGCCAGCAGCTTAGACGGGGGGGCCCGCGAGCAGTACTTC. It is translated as CASSLDGGAREQYF.

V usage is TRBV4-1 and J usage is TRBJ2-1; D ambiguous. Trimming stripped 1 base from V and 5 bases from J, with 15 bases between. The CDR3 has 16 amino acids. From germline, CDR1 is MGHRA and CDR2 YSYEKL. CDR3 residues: CASSQGLIERNNEQFF. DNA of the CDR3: TGCGCCAGCAGCCAAGGATTGATAGAAAGAAACAATGAGCAGTTCTTC.

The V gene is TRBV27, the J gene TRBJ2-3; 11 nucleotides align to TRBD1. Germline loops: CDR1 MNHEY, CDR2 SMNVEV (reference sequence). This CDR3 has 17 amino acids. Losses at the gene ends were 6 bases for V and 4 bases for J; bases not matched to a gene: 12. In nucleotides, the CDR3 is TGTGCCAGCAGCCGCGACTCCGGGACAGGGGGTGCAGATACGCAGTATTTT. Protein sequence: CASSRDSGTGGADTQYF.

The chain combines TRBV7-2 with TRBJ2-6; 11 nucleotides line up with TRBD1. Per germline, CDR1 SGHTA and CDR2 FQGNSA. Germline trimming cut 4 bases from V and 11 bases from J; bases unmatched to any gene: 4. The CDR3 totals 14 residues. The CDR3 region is CASSSRGQGDVLTF. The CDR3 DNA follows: TGTGCCAGCAGCTCCCGGGGACAGGGGGACGTCCTGACTTTC.

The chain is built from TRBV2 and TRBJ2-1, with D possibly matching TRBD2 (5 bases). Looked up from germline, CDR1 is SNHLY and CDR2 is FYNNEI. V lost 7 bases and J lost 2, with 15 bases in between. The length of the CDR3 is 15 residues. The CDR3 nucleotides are TGTGCCAGCAACCCCCGGGGAAGCCCCTACAATGAGCAGTTCTTC. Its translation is CASNPRGSPYNEQFF.

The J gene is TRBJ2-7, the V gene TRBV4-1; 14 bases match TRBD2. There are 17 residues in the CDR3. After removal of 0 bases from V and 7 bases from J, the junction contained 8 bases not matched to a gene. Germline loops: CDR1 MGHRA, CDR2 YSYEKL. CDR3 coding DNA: TGCGCCAGCAGCCAAGAAGGGCGACTAGCGGGAGGGTCTGAGCAGTACTTC. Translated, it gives CASSQEGRLAGGSEQYF.

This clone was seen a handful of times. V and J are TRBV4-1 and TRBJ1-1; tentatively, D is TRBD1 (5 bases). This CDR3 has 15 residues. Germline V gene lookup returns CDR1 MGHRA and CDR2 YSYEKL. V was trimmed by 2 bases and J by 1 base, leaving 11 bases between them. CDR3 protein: CASSQNGGGNTEAFF. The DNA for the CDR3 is TGCGCCAGCAGCCAAAACGGGGGGGGGAACACTGAAGCTTTCTTT.

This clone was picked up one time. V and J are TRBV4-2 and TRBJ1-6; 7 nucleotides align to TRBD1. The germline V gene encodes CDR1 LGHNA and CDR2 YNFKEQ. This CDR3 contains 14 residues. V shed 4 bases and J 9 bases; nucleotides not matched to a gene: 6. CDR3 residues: CASSLRQGSSPLHF. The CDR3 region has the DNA TGTGCCAGCAGCCTCCGACAGGGAAGTTCACCCCTCCACTTT.

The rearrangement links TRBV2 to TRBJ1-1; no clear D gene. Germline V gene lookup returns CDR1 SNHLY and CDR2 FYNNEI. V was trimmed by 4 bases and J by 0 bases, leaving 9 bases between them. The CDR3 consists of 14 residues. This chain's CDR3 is CASSGGSMNTEAFF. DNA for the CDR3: TGTGCCAGCAGTGGGGGTAGCATGAACACTGAAGCTTTCTTT. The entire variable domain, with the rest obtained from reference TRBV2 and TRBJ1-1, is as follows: EPEVTQTPSHQVTQMGQEVILRCVPISNHLYFYWYRQILGQKVEFLVSFYNNEISEKSEIFDDQFSVERPDGSNFTLKIRSTKLEDSAMYFCASSGGSMNTEAFFGQGTRLTVV.

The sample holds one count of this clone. The CDR3 nucleotides are TGTGCCAGCAGCTTAGTTGTAGCGGGGGGCACCTACAATGAGCAGTTCTTC. Translated: CASSLVVAGGTYNEQFF. V and J are TRBV11-2 and TRBJ2-1, with 10 bases matching TRBD2. V was clipped by 1 base and J by 2 bases; unmatched bases: 5. CDR1 and CDR2 from the germline V gene are SGHAT and FQNNGV. This CDR3 spans 17 amino acids.

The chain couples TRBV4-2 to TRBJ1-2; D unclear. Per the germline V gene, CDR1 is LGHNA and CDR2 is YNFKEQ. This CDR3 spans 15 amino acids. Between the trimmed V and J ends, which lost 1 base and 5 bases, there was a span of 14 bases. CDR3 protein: CASSQVLQPLYGYTF. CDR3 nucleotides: TGTGCCAGCAGCCAAGTACTCCAGCCGCTTTATGGCTACACCTTC.

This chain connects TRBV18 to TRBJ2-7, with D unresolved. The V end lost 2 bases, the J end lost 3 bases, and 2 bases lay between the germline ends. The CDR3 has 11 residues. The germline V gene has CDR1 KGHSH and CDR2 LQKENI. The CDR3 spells CASSPDYEQYF. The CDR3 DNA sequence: TGTGCCAGCTCACCAGACTACGAGCAGTACTTC.

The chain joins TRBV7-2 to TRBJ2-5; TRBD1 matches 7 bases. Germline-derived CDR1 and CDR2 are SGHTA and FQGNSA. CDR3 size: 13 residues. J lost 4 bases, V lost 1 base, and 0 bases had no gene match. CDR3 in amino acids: CASSLDRGETQYF. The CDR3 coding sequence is TGTGCCAGCAGCTTAGACAGGGGAGAGACCCAGTACTTC.

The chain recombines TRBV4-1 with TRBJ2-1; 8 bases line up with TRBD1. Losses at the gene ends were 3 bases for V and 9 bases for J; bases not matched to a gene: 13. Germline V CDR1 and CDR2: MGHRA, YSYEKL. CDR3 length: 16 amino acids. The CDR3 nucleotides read TGCGCCAGCAGCCAGGCCCGGACAGGGATCATCGGTGAGCAGTTCTTC. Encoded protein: CASSQARTGIIGEQFF.

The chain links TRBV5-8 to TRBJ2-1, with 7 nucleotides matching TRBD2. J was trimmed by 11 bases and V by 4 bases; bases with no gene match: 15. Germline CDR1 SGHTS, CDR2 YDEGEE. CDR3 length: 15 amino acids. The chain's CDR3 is CASSPMGFGSGQQFF. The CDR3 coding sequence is TGTGCCAGCAGCCCCATGGGGTTTGGTAGCGGGCAGCAGTTCTTC.

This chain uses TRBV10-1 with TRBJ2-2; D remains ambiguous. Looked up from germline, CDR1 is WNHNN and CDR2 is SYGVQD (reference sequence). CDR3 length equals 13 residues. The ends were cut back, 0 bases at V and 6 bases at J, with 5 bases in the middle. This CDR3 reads CASSESPPGELFF. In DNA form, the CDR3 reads TGCGCCAGCAGTGAGTCGCCACCCGGGGAGCTGTTTTTT.

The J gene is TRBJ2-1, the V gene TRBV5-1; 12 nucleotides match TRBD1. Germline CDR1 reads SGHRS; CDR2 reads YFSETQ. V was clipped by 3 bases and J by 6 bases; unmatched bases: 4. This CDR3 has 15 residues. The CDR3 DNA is TGCGCCAGCAGCTACGGGACAGGGGGCATCAATGAGCAGTTCTTC. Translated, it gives CASSYGTGGINEQFF.

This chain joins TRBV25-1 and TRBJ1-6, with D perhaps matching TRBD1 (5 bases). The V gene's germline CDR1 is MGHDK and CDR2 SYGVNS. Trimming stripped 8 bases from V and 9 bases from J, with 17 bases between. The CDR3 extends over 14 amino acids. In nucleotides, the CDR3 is TGTGCCAGCCGGGGGGGAGGAAGGAGTTCACCCCTCCACTTT. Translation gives CASRGGGRSSPLHF.

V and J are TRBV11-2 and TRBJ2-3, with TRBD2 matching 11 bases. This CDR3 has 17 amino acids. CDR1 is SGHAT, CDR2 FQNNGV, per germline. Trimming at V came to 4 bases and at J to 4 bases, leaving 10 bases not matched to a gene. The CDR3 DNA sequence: TGTGCCAGCAGCTGGATCAATAGCGGGAGGGTCGCAGATACGCAGTATTTT. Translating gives CASSWINSGRVADTQYF.

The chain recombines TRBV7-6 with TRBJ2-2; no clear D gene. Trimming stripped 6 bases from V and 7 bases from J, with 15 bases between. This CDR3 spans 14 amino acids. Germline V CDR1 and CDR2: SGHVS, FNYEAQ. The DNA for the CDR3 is TGTGCCAGCAGTCTCATTACATGGGGCGGGGAGCTGTTTTTT. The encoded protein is CASSLITWGGELFF.

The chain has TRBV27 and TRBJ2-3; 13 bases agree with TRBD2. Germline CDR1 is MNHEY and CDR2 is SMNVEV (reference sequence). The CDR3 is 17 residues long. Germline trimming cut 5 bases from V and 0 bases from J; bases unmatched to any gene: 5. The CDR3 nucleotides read TGTGCCAGCAGTATCCTGGGACTAGCGGGAAGCACAGATACGCAGTATTTT. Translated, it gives CASSILGLAGSTDTQYF.

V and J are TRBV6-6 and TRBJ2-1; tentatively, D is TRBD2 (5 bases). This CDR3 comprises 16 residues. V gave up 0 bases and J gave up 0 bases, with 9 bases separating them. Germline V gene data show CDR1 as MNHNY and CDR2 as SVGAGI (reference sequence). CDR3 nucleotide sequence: TGTGCCAGCAGTTACTCTACGGGGAGCTCCTACAATGAGCAGTTCTTC. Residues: CASSYSTGSSYNEQFF.

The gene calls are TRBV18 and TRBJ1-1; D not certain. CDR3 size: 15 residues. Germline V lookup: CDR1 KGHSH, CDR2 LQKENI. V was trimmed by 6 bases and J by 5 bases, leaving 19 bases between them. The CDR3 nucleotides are TGTGCCAGCTCGCCCGGGGAGGTAGTTTTGACTGAAGCTTTCTTT. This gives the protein CASSPGEVVLTEAFF.

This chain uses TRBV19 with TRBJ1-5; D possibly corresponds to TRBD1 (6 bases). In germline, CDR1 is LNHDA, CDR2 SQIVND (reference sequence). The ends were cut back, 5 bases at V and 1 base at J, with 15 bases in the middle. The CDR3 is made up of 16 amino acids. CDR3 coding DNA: TGTGCCAGTAGTCCGGACAGCCCCTTAAGCAATCAGCCCCAGCATTTT. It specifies CASSPDSPLSNQPQHF. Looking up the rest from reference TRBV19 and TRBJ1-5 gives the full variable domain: DGGITQSPKYLFRKEGQNVTLSCEQNLNHDAMYWYRQDPGQGLRLIYYSQIVNDFQKGDIAEGYSVSREKKESFPLTVTSAQKNPTAFYLCASSPDSPLSNQPQHFGDGTRLSIL.

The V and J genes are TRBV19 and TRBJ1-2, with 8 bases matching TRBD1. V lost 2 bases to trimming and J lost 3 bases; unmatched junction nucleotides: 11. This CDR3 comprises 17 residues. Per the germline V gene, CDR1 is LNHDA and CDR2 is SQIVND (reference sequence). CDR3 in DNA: TGTGCCAGTAGTATACTGCCGCGACAGGGGCAGGACTATGGCTACACCTTC. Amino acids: CASSILPRQGQDYGYTF.